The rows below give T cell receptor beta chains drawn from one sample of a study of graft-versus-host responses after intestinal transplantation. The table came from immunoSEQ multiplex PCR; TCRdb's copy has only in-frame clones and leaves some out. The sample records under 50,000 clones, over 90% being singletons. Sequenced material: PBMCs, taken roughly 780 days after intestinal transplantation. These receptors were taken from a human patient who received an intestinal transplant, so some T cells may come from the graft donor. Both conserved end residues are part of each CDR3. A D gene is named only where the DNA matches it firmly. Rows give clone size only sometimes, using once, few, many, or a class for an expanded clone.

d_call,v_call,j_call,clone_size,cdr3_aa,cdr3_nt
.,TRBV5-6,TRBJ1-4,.,CASNDGTFQNEKLFF,TGTGCCAGCAACGACGGGACATTCCAAAATGAAAAACTGTTTTTT
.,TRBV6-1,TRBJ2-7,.,CASSEGVGALVGDEQYF,TGTGCCAGCAGTGAAGGGGTCGGGGCATTAGTCGGCGACGAGCAGTACTTC
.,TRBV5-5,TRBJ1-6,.,CASSLLPPAGLPPNSPLHF,TGTGCCAGCAGCTTGCTTCCCCCGGCGGGACTCCCGCCTAATTCACCCCTCCACTTT
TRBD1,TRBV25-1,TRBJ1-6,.,CASSGQGDNSPLHF,TGTGCCAGCAGTGGACAGGGGGATAATTCACCCCTCCACTTT
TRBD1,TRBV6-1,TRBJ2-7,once,CASSEPPGQGYGEQYF,TGTGCCAGCAGTGAACCTCCGGGACAGGGGTATGGCGAGCAGTACTTC
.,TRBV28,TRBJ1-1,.,CASSTQNWVNTEAFF,TGTGCCAGCAGTACACAGAACTGGGTGAACACTGAAGCTTTCTTT
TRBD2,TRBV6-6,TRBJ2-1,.,CASSFTSGTHEQFF,TGTGCCAGCAGTTTCACTAGCGGGACGCATGAGCAGTTCTTC
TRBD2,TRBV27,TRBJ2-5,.,CASSPSGGRGLETQYF,TGTGCCAGCAGTCCGAGCGGGGGACGGGGGTTGGAGACCCAGTACTTC
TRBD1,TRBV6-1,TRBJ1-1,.,CASSSAGQGNPEAFF,TGTGCCAGCAGTTCCGCGGGACAGGGTAATCCTGAAGCTTTCTTT
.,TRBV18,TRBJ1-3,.,CASSPPAGFPGNTIYF,TGTGCCAGCTCACCACCAGCGGGGTTTCCTGGAAACACCATATATTTT
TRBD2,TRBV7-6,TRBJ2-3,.,CASSLAPGGGWTDTQYF,TGTGCCAGCAGCTTAGCGCCGGGGGGGGGATGGACAGATACGCAGTATTTT
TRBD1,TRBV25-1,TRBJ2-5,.,CASSVDRGVRETQYF,TGTGCCAGCAGTGTTGACAGGGGAGTTCGGGAGACCCAGTACTTC
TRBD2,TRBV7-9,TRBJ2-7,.,CASSPIEAGAGYEQYF,TGTGCCAGCAGCCCCATCGAAGCGGGAGCGGGATACGAGCAGTACTTC
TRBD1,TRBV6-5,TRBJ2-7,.,CASSYSGGMSYEQYF,TGTGCCAGCAGTTATTCAGGGGGCATGTCCTACGAGCAGTACTTC
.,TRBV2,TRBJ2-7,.,CASRSGNLGEQYF,TGTGCCAGCAGATCGGGAAACCTGGGGGAGCAGTACTTC
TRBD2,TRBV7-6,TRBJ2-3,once,CASSLWTSGTDTQYF,TGTGCCAGCAGCCTGTGGACTAGCGGCACAGATACGCAGTATTTT
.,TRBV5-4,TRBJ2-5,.,CASSLQGGGQETQYF,TGTGCCAGCAGCTTGCAGGGAGGGGGCCAAGAGACCCAGTACTTC
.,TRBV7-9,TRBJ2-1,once,CASSLGSGTNNNEQFF,TGTGCCAGCAGCTTAGGGAGCGGGACAAACAACAATGAGCAGTTCTTC
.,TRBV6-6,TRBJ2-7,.,CASSYSQAASSVSF,TGTGCCAGCAGTTACTCACAGGCCGCGTCTTCAGTTTCGTTC
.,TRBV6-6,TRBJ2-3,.,CASLDRNTDTQYF,TGTGCCAGCCTCGACAGGAACACAGATACGCAGTATTTT
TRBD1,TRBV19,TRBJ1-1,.,CASSIRQGGDTEAFF,TGTGCCAGTAGTATTCGTCAGGGGGGAGACACTGAAGCTTTCTTT
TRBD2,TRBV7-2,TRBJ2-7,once,CASSLTGLAGEQYF,TGTGCCAGCAGCCTCACGGGGCTAGCGGGCGAGCAGTACTTC
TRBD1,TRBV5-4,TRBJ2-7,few,CASSLGQGVYEQYF,TGTGCCAGCAGCTTGGGACAGGGGGTGTACGAGCAGTACTTC
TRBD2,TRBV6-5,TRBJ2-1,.,CASSFTSGTHEQFF,TGTGCCAGCAGTTTCACTAGCGGGACGCATGAGCAGTTCTTC
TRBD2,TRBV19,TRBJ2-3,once,CASSTKREAQDTQYF,TGTGCCAGTAGTACCAAGCGGGAGGCACAAGATACGCAGTATTTT
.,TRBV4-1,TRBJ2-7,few,CASSQDLGYEQYF,TGCGCCAGCAGCCAAGATCTTGGGTACGAGCAGTACTTC
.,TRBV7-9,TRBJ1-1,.,CASMSLGANRASNTEAFF,TGTGCCAGCATGTCTCTCGGCGCCAACCGGGCCTCGAACACTGAAGCTTTCTTT
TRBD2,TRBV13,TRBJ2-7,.,CASSPLGAGAYEQYF,TGTGCCAGCAGCCCCCTCGGCGCGGGGGCCTACGAGCAGTACTTC
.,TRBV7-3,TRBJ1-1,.,CASSLIGGNTEAFF,TGTGCCAGCAGCTTAATCGGGGGGAACACTGAAGCTTTCTTT
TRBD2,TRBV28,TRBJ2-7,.,CAVQLAGRAAYEQYF,TGTGCCGTTCAACTAGCGGGACGTGCCGCTTACGAGCAGTACTTC
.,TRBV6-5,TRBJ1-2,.,CASSPGGNYGYTF,TGTGCCAGCAGTCCAGGAGGGAACTATGGCTACACCTTC
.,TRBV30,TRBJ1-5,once,CAWSGTVSNQPQHF,TGTGCCTGGAGTGGGACAGTTAGCAATCAGCCCCAGCATTTT
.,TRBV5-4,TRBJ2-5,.,CASSLEGGETQYF,TGTGCCAGCAGCTTGGAGGGGGGGGAGACCCAGTACTTC
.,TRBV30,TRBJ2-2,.,CAWSVQTSNTGELFF,TGTGCCTGGAGTGTTCAGACAAGCAACACCGGGGAGCTGTTTTTT
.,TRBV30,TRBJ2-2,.,CAWDSSYRGAVF,TGTGCCTGGGACTCTAGTTACCGGGGAGCTGTTTTT
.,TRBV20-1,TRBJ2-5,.,CSAQTMSLEYF,TGCAGTGCCCAGACGATGTCACTAGAGTACTTC
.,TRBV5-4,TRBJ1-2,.,CASSSGAVTNYGYTF,TGTGCCAGCAGCTCGGGGGCAGTAACTAACTATGGCTACACCTTC
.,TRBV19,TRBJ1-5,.,CASSISGEGNQPQHF,TGTGCCAGTAGTATATCGGGGGAAGGCAATCAGCCCCAGCATTTT
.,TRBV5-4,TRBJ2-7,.,CASSFGAGYEQYF,TGTGCCAGCAGCTTTGGCGCGGGATACGAGCAGTACTTC
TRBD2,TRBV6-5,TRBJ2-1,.,CASSSGGQSYNEQFF,TGTGCCAGCAGTTCGGGGGGGCAATCCTACAATGAGCAGTTCTTC
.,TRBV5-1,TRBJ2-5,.,CASSLQTGPRVKETQYF,TGCGCCAGCAGCCTCCAGACGGGACCAAGGGTAAAAGAGACCCAGTACTTC
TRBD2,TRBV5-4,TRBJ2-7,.,CASSSSSSGGNYEQYF,TGTGCCAGCAGCTCTTCGTCGAGCGGGGGGAACTACGAGCAGTACTTC
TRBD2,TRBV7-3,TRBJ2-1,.,CASSFLAGDNEQFF,TGTGCCAGCAGTTTCTTAGCGGGAGACAATGAGCAGTTCTTC
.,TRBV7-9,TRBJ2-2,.,CASSLGGAPLTGELFF,TGTGCCAGCAGCTTAGGCGGGGCCCCCCTCACCGGGGAGCTGTTTTTT
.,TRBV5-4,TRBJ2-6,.,CASRPGGANVLTF,TGTGCCAGCAGGCCAGGAGGGGCCAACGTCCTGACTTTC
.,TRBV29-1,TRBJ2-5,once,CSVEELGAVGEETQYF,TGCAGCGTTGAAGAATTGGGGGCGGTGGGTGAAGAGACCCAGTACTTC
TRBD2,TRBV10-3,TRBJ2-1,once,CAISESLTSGRGHEQFF,TGTGCCATCAGTGAGTCGTTGACTAGCGGGAGGGGACATGAGCAGTTCTTC
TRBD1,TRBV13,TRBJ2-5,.,CASSGVRGRGETQYF,TGTGCCAGCAGCGGAGTCAGGGGGCGCGGCGAGACCCAGTACTTC
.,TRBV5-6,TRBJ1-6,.,CASSSGGASSYNSPLHF,TGTGCCAGCAGCTCTGGGGGGGCTAGCTCCTATAATTCACCCCTCCACTTT
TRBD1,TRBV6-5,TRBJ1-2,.,CASRLDRDYGYTF,TGTGCCAGCAGACTAGACAGGGACTATGGCTACACCTTC
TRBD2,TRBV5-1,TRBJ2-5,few,CASSLGLAAYQETQYF,TGCGCCAGCAGCTTGGGACTAGCGGCGTACCAAGAGACCCAGTACTTC
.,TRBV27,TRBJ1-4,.,CASMTGGEKLFF,TGTGCCAGCATGACGGGTGGGGAAAAACTGTTTTTT
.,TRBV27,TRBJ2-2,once,CASSLSGRNTGELFF,TGTGCCAGCAGTTTATCCGGCAGGAACACCGGGGAGCTGTTTTTT
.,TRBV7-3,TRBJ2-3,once,CASSPSRTDTQYF,TGTGCCAGCAGCCCCTCGCGCACAGATACGCAGTATTTT
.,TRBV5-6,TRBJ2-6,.,CASHAPSGANVLTF,TGTGCCAGTCATGCCCCCTCTGGGGCCAACGTCCTGACTTTC